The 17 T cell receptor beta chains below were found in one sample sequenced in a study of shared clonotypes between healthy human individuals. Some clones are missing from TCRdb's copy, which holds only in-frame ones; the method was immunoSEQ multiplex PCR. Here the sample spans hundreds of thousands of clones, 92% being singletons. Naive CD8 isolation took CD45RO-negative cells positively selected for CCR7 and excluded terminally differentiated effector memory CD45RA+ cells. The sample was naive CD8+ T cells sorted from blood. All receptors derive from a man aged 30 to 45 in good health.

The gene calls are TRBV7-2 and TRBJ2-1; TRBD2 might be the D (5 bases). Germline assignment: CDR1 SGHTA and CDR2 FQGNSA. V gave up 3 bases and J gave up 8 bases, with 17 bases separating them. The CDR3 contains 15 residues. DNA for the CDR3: TGTGCCAGCAGCTTTGGGAGTAGCCCTCGCTATGAGCAGTTCTTC. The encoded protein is CASSFGSSPRYEQFF.

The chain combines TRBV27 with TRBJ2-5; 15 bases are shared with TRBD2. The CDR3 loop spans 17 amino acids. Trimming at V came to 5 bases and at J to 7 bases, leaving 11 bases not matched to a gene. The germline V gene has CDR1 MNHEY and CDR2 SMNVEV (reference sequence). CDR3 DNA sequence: TGTGCCAGCAGTGACCGGACTAGCGGGAGGGCCGTAGGGACCCAGTACTTC. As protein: CASSDRTSGRAVGTQYF.

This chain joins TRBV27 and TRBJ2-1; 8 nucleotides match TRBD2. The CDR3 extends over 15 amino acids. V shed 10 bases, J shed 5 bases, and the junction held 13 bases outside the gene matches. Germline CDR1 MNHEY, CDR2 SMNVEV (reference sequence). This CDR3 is CATQTGTRSHNEQFF. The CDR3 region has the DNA TGTGCCACCCAAACCGGGACTAGGTCCCACAATGAGCAGTTCTTC.

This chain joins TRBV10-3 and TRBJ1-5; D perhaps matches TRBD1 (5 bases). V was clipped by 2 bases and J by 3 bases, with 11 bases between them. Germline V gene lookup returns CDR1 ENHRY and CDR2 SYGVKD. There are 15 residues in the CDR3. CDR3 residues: CAISEGGGLNQPQHF. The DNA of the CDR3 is TGTGCCATCAGTGAGGGGGGTGGGCTCAATCAGCCCCAGCATTTT.

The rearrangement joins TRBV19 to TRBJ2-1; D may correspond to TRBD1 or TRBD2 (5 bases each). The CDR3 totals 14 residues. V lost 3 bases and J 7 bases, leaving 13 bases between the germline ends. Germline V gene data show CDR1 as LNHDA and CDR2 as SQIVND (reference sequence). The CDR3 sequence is CASSIFLWGNEQFF. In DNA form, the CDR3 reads TGTGCCAGTAGTATTTTTCTTTGGGGGAATGAGCAGTTCTTC.

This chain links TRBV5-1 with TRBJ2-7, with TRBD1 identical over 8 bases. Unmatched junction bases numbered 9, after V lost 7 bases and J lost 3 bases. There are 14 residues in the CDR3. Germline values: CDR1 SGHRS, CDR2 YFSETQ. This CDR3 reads CASHAPDRVYEQYF. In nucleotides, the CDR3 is TGCGCCAGCCACGCCCCGGACAGGGTCTACGAGCAGTACTTC.

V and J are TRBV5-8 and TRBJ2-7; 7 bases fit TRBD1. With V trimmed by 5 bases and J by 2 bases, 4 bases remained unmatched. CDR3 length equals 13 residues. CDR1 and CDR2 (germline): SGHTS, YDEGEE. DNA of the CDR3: TGTGCCAGCAGTGGGGACAGACCCTACGAGCAGTACTTC. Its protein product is CASSGDRPYEQYF.

Here the CDR3 reads CASSFGTGGFFMDEQYF. The CDR3 nucleotides read TGTGCCAGCAGTTTTGGGACAGGGGGCTTTTTTATGGACGAGCAGTACTTC. V usage is TRBV28 and J usage is TRBJ2-7; 12 positions agree with TRBD1. V lost 3 bases and J lost 5; bases outside the gene matches: 11. The CDR3 covers 17 residues. Looked up from germline, CDR1 is MDHEN and CDR2 is SYDVKM.

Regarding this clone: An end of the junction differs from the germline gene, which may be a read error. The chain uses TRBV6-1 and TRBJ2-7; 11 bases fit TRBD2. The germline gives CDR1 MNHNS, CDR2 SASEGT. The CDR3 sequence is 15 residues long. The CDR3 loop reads CASSPQLLAGVGRDF. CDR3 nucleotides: TGTGCCAGCAGTCCCCAGCTACTAGCGGGAGTTGGCCGCGACTTC.

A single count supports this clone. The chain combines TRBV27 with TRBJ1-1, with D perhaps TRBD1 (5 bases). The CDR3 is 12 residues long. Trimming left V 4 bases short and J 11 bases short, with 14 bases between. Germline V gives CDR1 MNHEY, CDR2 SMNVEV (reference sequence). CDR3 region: CASSSGPPEAFF. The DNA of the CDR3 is TGTGCCAGCAGTTCAGGGCCCCCGGAGGCTTTCTTT.

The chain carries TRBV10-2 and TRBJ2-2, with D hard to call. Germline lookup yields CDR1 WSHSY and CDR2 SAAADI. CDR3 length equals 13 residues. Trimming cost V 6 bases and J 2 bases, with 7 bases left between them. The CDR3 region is CASRAINTGELFF. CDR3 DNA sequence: TGCGCCAGCAGGGCAATAAACACCGGGGAGCTGTTTTTT.

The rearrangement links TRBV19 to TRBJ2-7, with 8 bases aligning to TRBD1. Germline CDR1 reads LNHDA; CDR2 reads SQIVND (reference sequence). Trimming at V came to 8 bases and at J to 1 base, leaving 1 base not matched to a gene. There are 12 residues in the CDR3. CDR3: CASGTGSYEQYF. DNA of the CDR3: TGTGCCAGTGGGACAGGTTCCTACGAGCAGTACTTC.

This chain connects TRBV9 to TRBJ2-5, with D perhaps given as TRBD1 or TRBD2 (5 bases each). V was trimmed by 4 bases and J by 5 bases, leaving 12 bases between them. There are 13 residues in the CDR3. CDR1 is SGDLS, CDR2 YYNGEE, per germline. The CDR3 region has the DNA TGTGCCAGCAGCTCCAGGGTAGCGGAGACCCAGTACTTC. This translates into CASSSRVAETQYF.

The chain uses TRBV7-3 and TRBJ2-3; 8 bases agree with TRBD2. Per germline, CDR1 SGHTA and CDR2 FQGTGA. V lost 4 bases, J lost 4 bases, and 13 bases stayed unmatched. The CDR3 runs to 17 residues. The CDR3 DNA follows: TGTGCCAGCAGCTCCGTAGCTGTCGGGAGGGCCTCAGATACGCAGTATTTT. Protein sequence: CASSSVAVGRASDTQYF.

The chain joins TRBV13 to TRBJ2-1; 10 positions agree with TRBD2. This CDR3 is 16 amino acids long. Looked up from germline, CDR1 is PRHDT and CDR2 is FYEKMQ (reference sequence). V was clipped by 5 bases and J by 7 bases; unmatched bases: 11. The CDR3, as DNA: TGTGCCAGCAGCCCGGGGGGTAGCGGGAGGAATAATGAGCAGTTCTTC. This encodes CASSPGGSGRNNEQFF.

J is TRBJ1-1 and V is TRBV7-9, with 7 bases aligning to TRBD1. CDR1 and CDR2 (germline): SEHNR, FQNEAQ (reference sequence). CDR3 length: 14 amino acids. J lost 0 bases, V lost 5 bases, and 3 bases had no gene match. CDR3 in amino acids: CASSTGQMNTEAFF. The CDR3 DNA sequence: TGTGCCAGCAGCACGGGACAGATGAACACTGAAGCTTTCTTT.

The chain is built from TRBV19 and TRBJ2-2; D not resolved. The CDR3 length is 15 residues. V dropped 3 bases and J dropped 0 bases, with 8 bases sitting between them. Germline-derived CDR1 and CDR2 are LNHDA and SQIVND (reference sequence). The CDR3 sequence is CASSILGTNTGELFF. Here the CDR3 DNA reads TGTGCCAGTAGTATTTTGGGGACGAACACCGGGGAGCTGTTTTTT.